This T cell receptor beta chain was identified during a study of T cell responses to AZD1222 COVID-19 vaccine. Between the trimmed V and J ends, which lost 6 bases and 3 bases, there was a span of 16 bases. This CDR3 has 15 amino acids. Per the germline V gene, CDR1 is SNHLY and CDR2 is FYNNEI. Concerning this clone itself: Antigen unknown.

Broader study findings: There were repertoire samples only from the period after the peak T cell response. Among the donors, most were white British and more were female, and clonal diversity was possibly underestimated.

The repertoire was sequenced with immunoSEQ multiplex PCR; TCRdb's copy has only in-frame clones and lacks some. The sample includes roughly 160,000 clones, around 94% of them seen just once. The sequence derives from an adult in good health. The specimen was peripheral blood, collected on day 0 of AZD1222 vaccination. This chain uses TRBV2 with TRBJ2-3; TRBD1 is a possible D gene (6 bases). CDR3 sequence (DNA): TGTGCCAGCAGCGCTGGACTGAGGGGGACAGATACGCAGTATTTT. Amino acid sequence: CASSAGLRGTDTQYF.